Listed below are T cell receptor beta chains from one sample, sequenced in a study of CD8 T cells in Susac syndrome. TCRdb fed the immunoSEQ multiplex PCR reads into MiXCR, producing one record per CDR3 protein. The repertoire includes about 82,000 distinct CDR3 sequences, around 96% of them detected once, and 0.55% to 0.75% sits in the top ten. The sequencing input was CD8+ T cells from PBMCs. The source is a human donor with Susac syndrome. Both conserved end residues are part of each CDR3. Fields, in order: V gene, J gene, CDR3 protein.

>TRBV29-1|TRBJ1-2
CSVEDIIPLGTDDGYTF
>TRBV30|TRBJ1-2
CAWSAGGEHYGYTF
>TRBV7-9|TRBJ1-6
CASSLSGDNSPLHF
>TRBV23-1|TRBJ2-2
CASSQSVSTGELFF
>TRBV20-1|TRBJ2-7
CSAYLGTGVGEQYF
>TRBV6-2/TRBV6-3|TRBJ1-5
CASLQGGSSQPQHF
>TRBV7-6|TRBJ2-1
CASSYRQGHEQFF
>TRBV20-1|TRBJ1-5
CSATRQGSHNQPQHF
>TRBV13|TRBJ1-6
CASSANRAPNSPLHF
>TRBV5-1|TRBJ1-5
CASSPGTGGTSNQPQHF
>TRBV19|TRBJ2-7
CATRTSGGYEQYF
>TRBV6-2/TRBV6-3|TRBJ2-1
CASGTPYNEQFF
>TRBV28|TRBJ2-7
CASSSQTGIYEQYF
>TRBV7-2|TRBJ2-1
CASSPDRTTVRQFF
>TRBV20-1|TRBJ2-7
CSARGMKAYEQYF
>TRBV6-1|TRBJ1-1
CASSKARDRALNTEAFF
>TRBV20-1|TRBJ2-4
CSASGSIAKNIQYF
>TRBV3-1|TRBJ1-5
CASSQEQGRGYNQPQHF
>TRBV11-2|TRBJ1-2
CASSIVADYGYTF
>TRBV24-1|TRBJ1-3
CATSDLFRRRHSSGNTIYF